This record covers a single TCR beta chain. Its specificity is unknown. This record belongs to a study of OX40 agonist ivuxolimab in advanced cancers. Study at large: Melanoma, hepatocellular carcinoma, head and neck or renal cell cancer occurred in dose-escalation patients. Of the participants, approximately 44% had some prior anti-PD-1, anti-PD-L1 or anti-CTLA-4 therapy, which was allowed.

V lost 4 bases and J lost 4, with 6 bases in between. CDR3 length equals 11 residues. Germline V gene sequence: CDR1 SGHRS, CDR2 YFSETQ. General study points: Determination of antigen specificity was not performed for the expanded peripheral T cells. Researchers report that CD8+ T cells had, on average, more expanded clones than CD4+.

TCRdb keeps only in-frame clones here, not all; method: immunoSEQ multiplex PCR. This table holds tens of thousands of clones, roughly 86% found once. This sample comprised CD4+ or CD8+ T cells sorted from blood, obtained in a trial of the OX40 agonist ivuxolimab. This receptor was obtained from an adult with an advanced solid tumor such as melanoma, head and neck, liver or kidney cancer. This chain uses TRBV5-1 with TRBJ2-7; the D is unclear. The CDR3 region has the DNA TGCGCCAGCAGCACCCCTTACGAGCAGTACTTC. It encodes CASSTPYEQYF. The variable domain in full, with the rest retrieved from reference TRBV5-1 and TRBJ2-7, is KAGVTQTPRYLIKTRGQQVTLSCSPISGHRSVSWYQQTPGQGLQFLFEYFSETQRNKGNFPGRFSGRQFSNSRSEMNVSTLELGDSALYLCASSTPYEQYFGPGTRLTVT.